Reported below is one TCR beta chain. This sample was included in a study of blood T cell repertoires in COVID-19. The V end was cut by 8 bases, the J end by 2 bases, with 7 bases between. The CDR3 runs 11 residues. Germline V gene data show CDR1 as SGHDN and CDR2 as FVKESK. Assay: immunoSEQ multiplex PCR; the TCRdb copy retains only in-frame clones and omits some. The sample carries some 140,000 clones, 78% recorded once. This chain joins TRBV14 and TRBJ2-7; D gene ambiguous. The TCR sequence derives from a man at least 80 years old with acute or convalescent COVID-19. Specimen: peripheral blood. CDR3 DNA: TGTGCCAGCTGTGGAGCCTACGAGCAGTACTTC. As protein: CASCGAYEQYF.